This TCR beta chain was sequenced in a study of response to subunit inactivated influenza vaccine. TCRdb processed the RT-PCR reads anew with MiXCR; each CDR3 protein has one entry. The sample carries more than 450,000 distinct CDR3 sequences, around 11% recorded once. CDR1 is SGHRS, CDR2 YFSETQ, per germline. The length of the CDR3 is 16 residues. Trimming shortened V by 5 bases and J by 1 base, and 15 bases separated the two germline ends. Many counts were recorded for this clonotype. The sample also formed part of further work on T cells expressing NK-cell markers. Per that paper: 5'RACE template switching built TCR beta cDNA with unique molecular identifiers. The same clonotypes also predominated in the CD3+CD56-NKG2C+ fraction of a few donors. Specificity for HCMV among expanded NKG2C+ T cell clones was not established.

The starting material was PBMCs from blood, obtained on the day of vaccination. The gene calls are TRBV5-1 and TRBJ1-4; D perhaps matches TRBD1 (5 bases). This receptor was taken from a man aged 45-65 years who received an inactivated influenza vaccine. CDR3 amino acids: CASRQAYRGTNEKLFF. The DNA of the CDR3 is TGCGCCAGCAGACAGGCCTATCGGGGAACTAATGAAAAACTGTTTTTT.